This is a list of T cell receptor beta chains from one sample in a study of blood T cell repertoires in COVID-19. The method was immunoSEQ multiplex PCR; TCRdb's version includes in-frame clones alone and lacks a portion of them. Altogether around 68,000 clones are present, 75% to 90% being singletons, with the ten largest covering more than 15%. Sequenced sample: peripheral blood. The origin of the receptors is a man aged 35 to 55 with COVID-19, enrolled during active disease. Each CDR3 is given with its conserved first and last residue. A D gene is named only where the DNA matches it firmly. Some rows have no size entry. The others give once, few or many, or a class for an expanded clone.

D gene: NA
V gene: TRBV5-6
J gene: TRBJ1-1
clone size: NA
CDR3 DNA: TGTGCCAGCAGCTGGGTGACAGCGTCGAACACTGAAGCTTTCTTT
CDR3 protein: CASSWVTASNTEAFF

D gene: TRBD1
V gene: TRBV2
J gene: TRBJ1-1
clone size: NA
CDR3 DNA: TGTGCCAGCAGTGAACGAGGGGCAGGGGGGACTGAAGCTTTCTTT
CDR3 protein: CASSERGAGGTEAFF

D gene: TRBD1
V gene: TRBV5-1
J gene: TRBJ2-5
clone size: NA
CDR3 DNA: TGCGCCAGCAGCCTCGGACAGGGAGAGACCCAGTACTTC
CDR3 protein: CASSLGQGETQYF

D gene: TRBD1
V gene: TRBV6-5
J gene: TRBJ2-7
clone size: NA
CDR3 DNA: TGTGCCAGCAGGAGGGGACAGGGGGTCTACGAGCAGTACTTC
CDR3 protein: CASRRGQGVYEQYF

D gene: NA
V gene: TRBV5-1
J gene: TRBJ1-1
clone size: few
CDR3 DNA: TGCGCCAGCAAATCGGACACTGAAGCTTTCTTT
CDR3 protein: CASKSDTEAFF

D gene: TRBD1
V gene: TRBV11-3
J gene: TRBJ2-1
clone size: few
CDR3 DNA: TGTGCCAGCAGCTCTGGACAGGGAAAAAGTTACAATGAGCAGTTCTTC
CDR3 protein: CASSSGQGKSYNEQFF

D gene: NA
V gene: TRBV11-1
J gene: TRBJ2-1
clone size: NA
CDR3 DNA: TGTGCCAGCAGCCCGGGGGTTAGCTCCTACAATGAGCAGTTCTTC
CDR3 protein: CASSPGVSSYNEQFF

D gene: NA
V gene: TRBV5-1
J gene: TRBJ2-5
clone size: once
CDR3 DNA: TGCGCCAGCAGCTCCTACCTGGAGGGTGAGACCCAGTACTTC
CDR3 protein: CASSSYLEGETQYF

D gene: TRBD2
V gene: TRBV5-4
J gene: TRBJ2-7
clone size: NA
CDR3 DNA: TGTGCCAGCAGCAACGGGGGGAGCTCCTACGAGCAGTACTTC
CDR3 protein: CASSNGGSSYEQYF

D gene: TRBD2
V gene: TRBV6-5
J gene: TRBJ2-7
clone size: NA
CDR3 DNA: TGTGCCAGCGGAGCGGGGGACTCCTACGAGCAGTACTTC
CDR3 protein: CASGAGDSYEQYF

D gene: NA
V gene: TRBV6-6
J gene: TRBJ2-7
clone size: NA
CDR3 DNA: TGTGCCAGCAGTTACCGCGTGGCAGGGGATGGCGAGCAGTACTTC
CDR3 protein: CASSYRVAGDGEQYF

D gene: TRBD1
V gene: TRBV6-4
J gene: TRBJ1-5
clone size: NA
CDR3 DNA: TGTGCCAGCAGTGAACGGACAGGCGATCTTAGGGGCAATCAGCCCCAGCATTTT
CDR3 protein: CASSERTGDLRGNQPQHF

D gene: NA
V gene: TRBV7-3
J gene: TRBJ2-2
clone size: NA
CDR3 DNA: TGTGCCAGCAGCCAAGACAGAAACACCGGGGAGCTGTTTTTT
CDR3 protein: CASSQDRNTGELFF

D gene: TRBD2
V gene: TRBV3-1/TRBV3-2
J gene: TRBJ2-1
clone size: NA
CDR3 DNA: TGTGCCAGCAGCCAAGAAGGAGTGGCGGGGGAGGAGTTCTTC
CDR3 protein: CASSQEGVAGEEFF

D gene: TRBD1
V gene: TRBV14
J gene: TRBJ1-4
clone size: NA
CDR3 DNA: TGTGCCAGCAGCCAGATAGGGGGCCTGAATGAAAAACTGTTTTTT
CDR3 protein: CASSQIGGLNEKLFF

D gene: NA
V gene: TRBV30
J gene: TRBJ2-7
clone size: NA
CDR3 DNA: TGTGCCTGGAGTGTTGGGGGCTGGGAGCAGTACTTC
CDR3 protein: CAWSVGGWEQYF

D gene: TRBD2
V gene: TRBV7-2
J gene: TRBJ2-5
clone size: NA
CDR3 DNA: TGTGCCAGCAGCTCGGCGGGGAGCGGGGTTCAAGAGACCCAGTACTTC
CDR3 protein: CASSSAGSGVQETQYF

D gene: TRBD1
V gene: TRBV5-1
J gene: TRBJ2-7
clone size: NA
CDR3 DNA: TGCGCCAGCAGCTTGGAAGGGGGCGGGTACGAGCAGTACTTC
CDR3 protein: CASSLEGGGYEQYF

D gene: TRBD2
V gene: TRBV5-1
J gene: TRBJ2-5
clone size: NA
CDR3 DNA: TGCGCCAGCAGCCCTACTAGCGGGGGAGAGACCCAGTACTTC
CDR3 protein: CASSPTSGGETQYF

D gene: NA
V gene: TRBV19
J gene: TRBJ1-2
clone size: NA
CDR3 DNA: TGTGCCAGTAGTACCACCGGTTTCTATGGCTACACCTTC
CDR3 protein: CASSTTGFYGYTF

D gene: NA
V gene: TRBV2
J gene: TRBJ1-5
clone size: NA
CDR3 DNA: TGTGCCAGCAATTCTCGGGGCAATCAGCCCCAGCATTTT
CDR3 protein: CASNSRGNQPQHF

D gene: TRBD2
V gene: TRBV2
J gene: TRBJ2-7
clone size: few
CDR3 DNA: TGTGCCAGCAGTGAACGGACTAGCAGCCCCTACGAGCAGTACTTC
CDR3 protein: CASSERTSSPYEQYF

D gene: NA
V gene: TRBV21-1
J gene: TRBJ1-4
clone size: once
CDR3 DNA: TGTGCCAGCAGCAACATCCGGGACAGGGATGAAAAACTGTTTTTT
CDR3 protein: CASSNIRDRDEKLFF

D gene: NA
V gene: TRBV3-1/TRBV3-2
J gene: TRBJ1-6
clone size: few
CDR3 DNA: TGTGCCAGCAGCCAAGAGGGAGGCAACGCTTCACCCCTCCACTTT
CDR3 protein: CASSQEGGNASPLHF

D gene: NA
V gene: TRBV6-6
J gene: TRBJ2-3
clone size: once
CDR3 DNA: TGTGCCAGCAGTCTTCAATATGCAGGGGACAGCACAGATACGCAGTATTTT
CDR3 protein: CASSLQYAGDSTDTQYF

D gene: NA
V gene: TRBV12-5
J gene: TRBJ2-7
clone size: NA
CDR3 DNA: TGTGCTAGTGGTTTGCCCCGGGGGACAGCTCCCTACGAGCAGTACTTC
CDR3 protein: CASGLPRGTAPYEQYF

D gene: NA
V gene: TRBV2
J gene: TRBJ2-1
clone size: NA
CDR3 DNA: TGTGCCAGCCGGAGCTACAATGAGCAGTTCTTC
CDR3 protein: CASRSYNEQFF

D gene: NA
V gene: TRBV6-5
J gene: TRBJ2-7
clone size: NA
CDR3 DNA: TGTGCCAGCACCAGGGGTACAGTGGGCTACGAGCAGTACTTC
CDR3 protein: CASTRGTVGYEQYF

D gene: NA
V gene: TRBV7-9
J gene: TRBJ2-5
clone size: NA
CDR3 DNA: TGTGCCAGCAGCTTAGTGGGGCACCCGGGAGAGACCCAGTACTTC
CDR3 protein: CASSLVGHPGETQYF

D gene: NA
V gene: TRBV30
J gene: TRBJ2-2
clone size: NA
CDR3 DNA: TGTGCCTGGAACCCTCAGGGCACCGGGGAGCTGTTTTTT
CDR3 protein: CAWNPQGTGELFF

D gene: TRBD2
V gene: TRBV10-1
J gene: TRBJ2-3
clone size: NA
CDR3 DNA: TGCGCCAGCAGTGAGTTAGCGGGGCCGGGGGCAGATACGCAGTATTTT
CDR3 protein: CASSELAGPGADTQYF

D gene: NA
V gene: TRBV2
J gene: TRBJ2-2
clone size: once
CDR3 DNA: TGTGCCAGCAGGGAGACGAACACCGGGGAGCTGTTTTTT
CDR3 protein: CASRETNTGELFF

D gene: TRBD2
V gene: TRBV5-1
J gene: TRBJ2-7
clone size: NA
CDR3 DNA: TGCGCCAGCAGCGCATCAGGAGCGGGGGTTCCCTACGAGCAGTACTTC
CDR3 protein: CASSASGAGVPYEQYF

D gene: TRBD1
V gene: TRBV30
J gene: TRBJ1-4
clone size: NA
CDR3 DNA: TGTGCCTGGAGTGGGGCAGGGGGAAATGAAAAACTGTTTTTT
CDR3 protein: CAWSGAGGNEKLFF

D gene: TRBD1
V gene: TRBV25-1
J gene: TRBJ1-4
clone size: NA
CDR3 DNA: TGTGCCAGCAGTGAATACGAGGGGGCAGTTGAAAAACTGTTTTTT
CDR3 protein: CASSEYEGAVEKLFF

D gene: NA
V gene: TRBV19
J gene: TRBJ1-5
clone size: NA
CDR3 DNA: TGTGCCAGTAGTATACCCCAGGGAAGTCAGCCCCAGCATTTT
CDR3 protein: CASSIPQGSQPQHF

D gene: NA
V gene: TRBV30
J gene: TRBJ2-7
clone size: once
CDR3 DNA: TGTGCCTGGAGTCTAGGAGGGGCACCCTACGAGCAGTACTTC
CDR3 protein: CAWSLGGAPYEQYF

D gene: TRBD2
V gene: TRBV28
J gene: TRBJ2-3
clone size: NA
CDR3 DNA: TGTGCCAGCAGTTCTAGCGGGGGGGCCGCAGATACGCAGTATTTT
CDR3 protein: CASSSSGGAADTQYF

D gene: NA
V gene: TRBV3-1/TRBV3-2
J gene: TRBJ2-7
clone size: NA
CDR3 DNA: TGTGCCAGCAGCCAAGCCGGCCGACTACCCGAGCAGTACTTC
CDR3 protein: CASSQAGRLPEQYF

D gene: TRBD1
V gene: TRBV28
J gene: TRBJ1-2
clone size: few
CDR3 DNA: TGTGCCAGCATTCGGCTGACAGGGGGCCTCTACAACTATGGCTACACCTTC
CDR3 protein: CASIRLTGGLYNYGYTF

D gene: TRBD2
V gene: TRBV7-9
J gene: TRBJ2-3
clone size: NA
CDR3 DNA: TGTGCCAGCAGCTTTGGGGGGGGCACAGATACGCAGTATTTT
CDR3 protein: CASSFGGGTDTQYF

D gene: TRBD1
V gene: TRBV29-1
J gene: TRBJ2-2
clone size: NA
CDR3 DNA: TGCAGCGTTACAACAGGGGCCCCCGGGGAGCTGTTTTTT
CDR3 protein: CSVTTGAPGELFF

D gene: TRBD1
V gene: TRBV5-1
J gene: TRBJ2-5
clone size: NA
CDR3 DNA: TGCGCCAGCAGCAAACAGGGGGCGGAGACCCAGTACTTC
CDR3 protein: CASSKQGAETQYF

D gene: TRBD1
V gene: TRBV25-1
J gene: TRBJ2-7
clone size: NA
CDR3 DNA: TGTGCCAGCGAAGAGGGGGCTCCCTCCTACGAGCAGTACTTC
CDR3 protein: CASEEGAPSYEQYF

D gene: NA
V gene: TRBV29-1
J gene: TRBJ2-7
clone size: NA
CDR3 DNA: TGCAGCGCAAGTCCCCAGGGTAGTGGCACCTACGAGCAGTACTTC
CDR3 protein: CSASPQGSGTYEQYF

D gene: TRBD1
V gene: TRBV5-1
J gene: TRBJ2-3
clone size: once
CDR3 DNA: TGCGCCAGCAGCGTACAGGGGGCCCACACAGATACGCAGTATTTT
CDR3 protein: CASSVQGAHTDTQYF

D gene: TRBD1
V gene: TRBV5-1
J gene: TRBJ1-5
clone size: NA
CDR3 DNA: TGCGCCAACATTGCGGGACAGCTCGTTGGGGATCAGCCCCAGCATTTT
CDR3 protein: CANIAGQLVGDQPQHF

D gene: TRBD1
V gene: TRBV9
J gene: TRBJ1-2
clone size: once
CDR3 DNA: TGTGCCAGCAGCGTAGCTGGGACAGGGAGGTATGGCTACACCTTC
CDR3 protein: CASSVAGTGRYGYTF

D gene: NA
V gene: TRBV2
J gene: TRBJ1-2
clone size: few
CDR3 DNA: TGTGCCAGCAGATCGACAGATAACTATGGCTACACCTTC
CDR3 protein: CASRSTDNYGYTF

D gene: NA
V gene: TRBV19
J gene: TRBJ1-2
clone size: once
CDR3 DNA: TGTGCCAGTAGTATAACAGTCGGATACTATGGCTACACCTTC
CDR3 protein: CASSITVGYYGYTF

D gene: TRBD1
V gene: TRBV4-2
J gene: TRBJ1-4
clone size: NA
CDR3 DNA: TGTGCCAGCAGCCAAGGGGACAGGGCAAATGAAAAACTGTTTTTT
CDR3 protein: CASSQGDRANEKLFF

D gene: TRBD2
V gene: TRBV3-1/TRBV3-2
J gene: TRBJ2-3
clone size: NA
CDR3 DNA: TGTGCCAGCAGCCGCCTAGCGGGGGCTAGCACAGATACGCAGTATTTT
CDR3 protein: CASSRLAGASTDTQYF

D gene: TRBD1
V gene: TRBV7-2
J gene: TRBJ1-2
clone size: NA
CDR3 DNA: TGTGCCAGCAGCAACAGGGGACGGGATGGCTACACCTTC
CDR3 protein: CASSNRGRDGYTF

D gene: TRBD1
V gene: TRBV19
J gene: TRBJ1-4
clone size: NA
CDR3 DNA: TGTGCCAGTTCGGGACAGGGTCATGAAAAACTGTTTTTT
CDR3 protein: CASSGQGHEKLFF